Detailed here is one T cell receptor beta chain. Other DNA sequences in the same sample also yield this CDR3. The sample belongs to a study of blood T cell repertoires in COVID-19. The wider study: Sites in the United States, Italy and Spain provided acute and convalescent COVID-19 samples.

The trim removed 1 base at V and 1 base at J, leaving 0 bases unmatched. The V gene's germline CDR1 is SGHTA and CDR2 FQGTGA. CDR3 length: 16 amino acids. TCRdb keeps only in-frame clones here, not all; method: immunoSEQ multiplex PCR. The sample carries about 110,000 clones, 86% recorded once. This chain uses TRBV7-3 with TRBJ2-3, with 12 bases that match TRBD2. This receptor was obtained from a man aged 35 to 55 with acute or convalescent COVID-19. Material for sequencing was peripheral blood. CDR3 DNA sequence: TGTGCCAGCAGCTTAAGACTAGCGGGGGGCACAGATACGCAGTATTTT. It is translated as CASSLRLAGGTDTQYF.